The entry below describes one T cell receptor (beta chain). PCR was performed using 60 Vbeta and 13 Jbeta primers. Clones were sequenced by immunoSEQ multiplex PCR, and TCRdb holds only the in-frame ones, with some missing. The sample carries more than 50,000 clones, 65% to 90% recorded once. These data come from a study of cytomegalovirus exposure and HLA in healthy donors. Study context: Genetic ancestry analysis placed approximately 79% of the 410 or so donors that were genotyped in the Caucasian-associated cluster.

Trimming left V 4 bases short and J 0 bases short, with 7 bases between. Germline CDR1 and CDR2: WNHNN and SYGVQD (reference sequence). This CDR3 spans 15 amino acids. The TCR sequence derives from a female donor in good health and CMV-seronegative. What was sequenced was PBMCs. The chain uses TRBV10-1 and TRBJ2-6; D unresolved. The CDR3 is CASSGYGSGANVLTF. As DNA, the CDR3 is TGCGCCAGCAGTGGGTACGGCTCTGGGGCCAACGTCCTGACTTTC.